The 16 T cell receptor beta chains listed next were all sequenced from one sample in a study of blood T cell repertoires in COVID-19. Using immunoSEQ multiplex PCR, the repertoire was profiled, and TCRdb retains in-frame clones only, with some absent. The data hold some 180,000 clones, with over 80% observed a single time. The sequencing sample was made of peripheral blood. Receptor source: a woman between 40 and 50 years old with COVID-19, enrolled during active disease.

This clone was seen only once. The gene calls are TRBV5-1 and TRBJ1-1, with a weak D call TRBD1 (6 bases). The V gene's germline CDR1 is SGHRS and CDR2 YFSETQ. Trimming cost V 5 bases and J 1 base, with 15 bases left between them. The CDR3 extends over 15 amino acids. CDR3 loop: CASRGSTGKNTEAFF. CDR3 nucleotides: TGCGCCAGCAGGGGCTCTACAGGGAAGAACACTGAAGCTTTCTTT.

This clone was counted between two and nine times. The chain joins TRBV5-6 to TRBJ1-2, with D uncertain. CDR1 is SGHDT, CDR2 YYEEEE, per germline. The V end was cut by 1 base, the J end by 0 bases, with 4 bases between. CDR3 length: 13 amino acids. The CDR3 DNA sequence: TGTGCCAGCAGCTTGCTAACTAACTATGGCTACACCTTC. This encodes CASSLLTNYGYTF.

The gene calls are TRBV18 and TRBJ2-7; maybe TRBD1 (6 bases). V lost 2 bases and J lost 0, with 8 bases in between. The CDR3 covers 14 residues. Looked up from germline, CDR1 is KGHSH and CDR2 is LQKENI. CDR3 sequence: CASSPKTGSYEQYF. CDR3 DNA sequence: TGTGCCAGCTCACCAAAGACAGGCTCCTACGAGCAGTACTTC.

This sequence joins TRBV24-1 and TRBJ2-1, with 8 bases aligning to TRBD2. Trimming took 3 bases from V and 8 from J; bases not matched to a gene: 5. CDR1 is KGHDR and CDR2 is SFDVKD in the germline V gene. The CDR3 covers 14 residues. CDR3 DNA sequence: TGTGCCACCAGTGATGGCGGGGGGCGAGATGAGCAGTTCTTC. It is translated as CATSDGGGRDEQFF.

The V call is TRBV19, the J call TRBJ2-5; 8 bases fit TRBD1. The J segment lost 5 bases and the V segment lost 6 bases, leaving 5 bases of the junction unmatched. Per the germline V gene, CDR1 is LNHDA and CDR2 is SQIVND (reference sequence). There are 13 residues in the CDR3. CDR3 residues: CASSPGGWETQYF. CDR3 coding DNA: TGTGCCAGTAGCCCAGGGGGCTGGGAGACCCAGTACTTC.

This rearrangement joins TRBV7-9 to TRBJ1-4, with 8 bases aligning to TRBD1. The CDR3 has 15 residues. V trimming: 5 bases; J trimming: 6 bases; junction bases outside the gene matches: 8. CDR1 is SEHNR, CDR2 FQNEAQ, per germline (reference sequence). As DNA, the CDR3 is TGTGCCAGCAGCGGGCAGGGGGCGACGGATGAAAAACTGTTTTTT. Residues: CASSGQGATDEKLFF.

This chain connects TRBV11-2 to TRBJ2-2; 8 nucleotides align to TRBD1. The CDR3 loop spans 16 amino acids. From germline, CDR1 is SGHAT and CDR2 FQNNGV. V lost 0 bases and J lost 4; bases outside the gene matches: 4. As DNA, the CDR3 is TGTGCCAGCAGCTTAGAGTGGACAGGGTTCACCGGGGAGCTGTTTTTT. Protein: CASSLEWTGFTGELFF.

The CDR3 protein is CASSVAGGGALNTGELFF. CDR3 coding DNA: TGTGCCAGCAGCGTAGCCGGGGGAGGGGCGTTGAACACCGGGGAGCTGTTTTTT. V and J are TRBV9 and TRBJ2-2; TRBD2 matches 7 bases. The CDR3 totals 18 residues. Germline CDR1 and CDR2: SGDLS and YYNGEE. Unmatched junction bases numbered 9, after V lost 0 bases and J lost 1 base.

The CDR3 coding sequence is TGTGCCAGCAGCTTCCGGCTAGATGGGTACGAGCAGTACTTC. It encodes CASSFRLDGYEQYF. The rearrangement joins TRBV11-2 to TRBJ2-7; D call uncertain. This CDR3 has 14 residues. Looked up from germline, CDR1 is SGHAT and CDR2 is FQNNGV. Trimming removed 3 bases from V and 4 bases from J, with 13 bases in between. The entire variable domain, with the rest obtained from reference TRBV11-2 and TRBJ2-7, is as follows: EAGVAQSPRYKIIEKRQSVAFWCNPISGHATLYWYQQILGQGPKLLIQFQNNGVVDDSQLPKDRFSAERLKGVDSTLKIQPAKLEDSAVYLCASSFRLDGYEQYFGPGTRLTVT.

CDR3 sequence (DNA): TGTGCCAGCAGCTTAACCGACAGGGGTAGAGAGCAGTACTTC. This encodes CASSLTDRGREQYF. The chain is built from TRBV5-6 and TRBJ2-7, with TRBD1 identical over 8 bases. The CDR3 extends over 14 amino acids. V lost 2 bases, J lost 7 bases, and 8 bases stayed unmatched. From germline, CDR1 is SGHDT and CDR2 YYEEEE.

The chain has TRBV6-5 and TRBJ1-4; D may be TRBD1 (6 bases). This CDR3 has 11 amino acids. Trimming took 6 bases from V and 13 from J, leaving 12 bases between them. Per germline, CDR1 MNHEY and CDR2 SVGAGI. The CDR3 sequence: CASRDSLVLFF. The CDR3 DNA sequence: TGTGCCAGCAGGGACAGCCTTGTACTGTTTTTT.

The gene calls are TRBV12-3 or TRBV12-4 and TRBJ1-2; TRBD1 agrees at 7 bases. The junction had 7 bases not matched to a gene; V was cut back by 7 bases and J by 5 bases. This CDR3 has 13 amino acids. The CDR3 DNA sequence: TGTGCCAGCATCCAATCGACAGGGTATGGCTACACCTTC. This codes for CASIQSTGYGYTF.

V usage is TRBV6-2 or TRBV6-3 and J usage is TRBJ2-2, with D possibly TRBD1 on 6 matching bases. Germline V lookup: CDR1 MNHEY, CDR2 SVGEGT. This CDR3 comprises 14 residues. V was cut by 0 bases and J by 4 bases, with 6 bases left in between. The CDR3 spells CASSYSDSTGELFF. In nucleotides, the CDR3 is TGTGCCAGCAGTTACTCGGACAGCACCGGGGAGCTGTTTTTT.

The gene calls are TRBV4-1 and TRBJ2-7; 7 nucleotides agree with TRBD2. Trimming at V came to 1 base and at J to 4 bases, leaving 13 bases not matched to a gene. The germline V gene has CDR1 MGHRA and CDR2 YSYEKL. The CDR3 covers 17 residues. CDR3 sequence reads: CASSQAGPLAGVYEQYF. The CDR3 DNA follows: TGCGCCAGCAGCCAAGCAGGACCCCTTGCGGGAGTTTACGAGCAGTACTTC.

The chain employs TRBV12-5 and TRBJ2-3; a weak D match, TRBD1 (6 bases). V lost 6 bases and J 0 bases, leaving 13 bases between the germline ends. The CDR3 sequence is 15 residues long. CDR1 is LGHNT and CDR2 is FRNRAP in the germline V gene. This CDR3 reads CASGPGQSSTDTQYF. The CDR3 DNA follows: TGTGCTAGTGGCCCTGGACAGTCTAGCACAGATACGCAGTATTTT.

The CDR3 DNA sequence: TGTGCCAGCAGCCAAACGTCCGGGACAGGGAGTTCACCCCTCCACTTT. Translating gives CASSQTSGTGSSPLHF. V and J are TRBV3-1 (or the pseudogene TRBV3-2) and TRBJ1-6; 9 bases match TRBD1. The CDR3 covers 16 residues. After removal of 2 bases from V and 9 bases from J, the junction contained 8 bases not matched to a gene. Per the germline V gene, CDR1 is LGHDT and CDR2 is YNNKEL (reference sequence).